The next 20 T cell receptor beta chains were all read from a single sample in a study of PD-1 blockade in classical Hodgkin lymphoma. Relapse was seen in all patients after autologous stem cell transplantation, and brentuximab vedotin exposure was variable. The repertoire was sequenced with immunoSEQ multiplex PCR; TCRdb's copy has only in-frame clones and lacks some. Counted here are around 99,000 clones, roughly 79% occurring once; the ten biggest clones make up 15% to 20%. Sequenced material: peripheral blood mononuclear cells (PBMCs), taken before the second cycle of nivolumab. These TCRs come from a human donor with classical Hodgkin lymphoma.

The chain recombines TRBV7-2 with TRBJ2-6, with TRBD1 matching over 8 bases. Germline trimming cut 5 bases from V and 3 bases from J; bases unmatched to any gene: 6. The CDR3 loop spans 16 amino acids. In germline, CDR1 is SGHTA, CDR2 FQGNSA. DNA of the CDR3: TGTGCCAGCAGCCCCAGGGGGCTGCGTGGGGCCAACGTCCTGACTTTC. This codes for CASSPRGLRGANVLTF.

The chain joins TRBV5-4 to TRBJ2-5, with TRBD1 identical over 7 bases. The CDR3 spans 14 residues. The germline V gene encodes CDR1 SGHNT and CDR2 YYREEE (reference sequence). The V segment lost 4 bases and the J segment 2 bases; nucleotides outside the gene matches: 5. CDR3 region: CASSTGTVQETQYF. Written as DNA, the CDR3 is TGTGCCAGCAGCACCGGGACAGTACAAGAGACCCAGTACTTC.

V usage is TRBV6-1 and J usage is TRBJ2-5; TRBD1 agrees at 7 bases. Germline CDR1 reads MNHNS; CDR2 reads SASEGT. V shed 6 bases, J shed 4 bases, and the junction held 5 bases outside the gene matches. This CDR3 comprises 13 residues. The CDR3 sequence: CASRTTGLETQYF. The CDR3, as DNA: TGTGCCAGCAGGACGACAGGGTTAGAGACCCAGTACTTC.

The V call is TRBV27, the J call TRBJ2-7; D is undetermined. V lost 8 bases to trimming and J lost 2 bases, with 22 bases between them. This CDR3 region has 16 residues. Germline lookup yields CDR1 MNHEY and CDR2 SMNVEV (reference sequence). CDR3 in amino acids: CASGAYRKEKTYEQYF. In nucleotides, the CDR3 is TGTGCCAGCGGCGCTTACCGCAAGGAAAAAACCTACGAGCAGTACTTC.

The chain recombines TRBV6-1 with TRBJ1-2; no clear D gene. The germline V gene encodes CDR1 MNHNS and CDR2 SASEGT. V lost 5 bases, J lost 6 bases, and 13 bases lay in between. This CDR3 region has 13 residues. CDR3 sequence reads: CASSPPRPDGYTF. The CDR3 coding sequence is TGTGCCAGCAGTCCCCCCAGGCCGGATGGCTACACCTTC.

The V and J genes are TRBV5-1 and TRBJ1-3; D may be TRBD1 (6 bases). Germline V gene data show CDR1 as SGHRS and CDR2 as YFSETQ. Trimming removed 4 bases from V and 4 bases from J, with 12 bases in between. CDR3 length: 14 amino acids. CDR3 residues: CASSTGTPGNTIYF. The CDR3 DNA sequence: TGCGCCAGCAGCACAGGGACCCCCGGAAACACCATATATTTT.

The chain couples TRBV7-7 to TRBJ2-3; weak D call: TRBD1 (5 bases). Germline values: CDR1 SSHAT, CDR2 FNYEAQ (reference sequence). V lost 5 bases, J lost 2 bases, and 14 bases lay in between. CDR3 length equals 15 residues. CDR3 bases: TGTGCCAGCAGCGCCGGCGACAGATACACAGATACGCAGTATTTT. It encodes CASSAGDRYTDTQYF.

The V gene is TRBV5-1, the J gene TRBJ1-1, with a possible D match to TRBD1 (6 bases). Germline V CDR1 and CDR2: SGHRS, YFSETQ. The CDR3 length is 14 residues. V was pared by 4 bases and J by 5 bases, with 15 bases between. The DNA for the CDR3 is TGCGCCAGCAGCCCGGGGGGGCAAGAGACTGAAGCTTTCTTT. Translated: CASSPGGQETEAFF.

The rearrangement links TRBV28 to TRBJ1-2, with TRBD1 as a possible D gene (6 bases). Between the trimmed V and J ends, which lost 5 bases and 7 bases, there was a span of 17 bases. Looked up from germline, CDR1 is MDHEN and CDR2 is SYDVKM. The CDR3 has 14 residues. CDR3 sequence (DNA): TGTGCCAGCAGTCGCCCTCACAGGGCGGGTGGCTACACCTTC. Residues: CASSRPHRAGGYTF.

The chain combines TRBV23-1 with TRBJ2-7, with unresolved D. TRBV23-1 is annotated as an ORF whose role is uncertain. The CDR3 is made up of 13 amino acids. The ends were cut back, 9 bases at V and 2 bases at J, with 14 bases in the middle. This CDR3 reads CARPHGIPYEQYF. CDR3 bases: TGCGCCAGGCCACACGGAATACCCTACGAGCAGTACTTC.

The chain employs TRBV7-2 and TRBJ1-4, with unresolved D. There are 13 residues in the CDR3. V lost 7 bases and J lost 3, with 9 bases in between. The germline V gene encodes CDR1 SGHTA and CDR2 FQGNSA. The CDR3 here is CASTLGANEKLFF. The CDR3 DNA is TGTGCCAGCACCCTGGGAGCTAATGAAAAACTGTTTTTT. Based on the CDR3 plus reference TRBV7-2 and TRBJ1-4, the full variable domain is GAGVSQSPSNKVTEKGKDVELRCDPISGHTALYWYRQSLGQGLEFLIYFQGNSAPDKSGLPSDRFSAERTGGSVSTLTIQRTQQEDSAVYLCASTLGANEKLFFGSGTQLSVL.

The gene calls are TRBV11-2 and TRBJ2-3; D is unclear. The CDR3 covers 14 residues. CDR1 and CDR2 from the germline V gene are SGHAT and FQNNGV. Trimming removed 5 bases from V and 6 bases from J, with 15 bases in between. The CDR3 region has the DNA TGTGCCAGCAGCGATTGGGGTGACGGGGATACGCAGTATTTT. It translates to CASSDWGDGDTQYF.

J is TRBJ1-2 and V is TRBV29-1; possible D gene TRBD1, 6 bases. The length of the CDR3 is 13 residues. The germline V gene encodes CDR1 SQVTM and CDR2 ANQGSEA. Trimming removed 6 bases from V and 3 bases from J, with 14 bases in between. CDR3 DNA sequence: TGCAGCGTAACGACAGGAGGCCACTATGGCTACACCTTC. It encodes CSVTTGGHYGYTF.

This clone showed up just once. The CDR3 loop reads CASSFRLLPGLTNTGELFF. CDR3 DNA: TGTGCCAGCAGCTTTCGACTCCTCCCGGGACTCACGAACACCGGGGAGCTGTTTTTT. The chain recombines TRBV11-2 with TRBJ2-2; possibly TRBD2 for D (6 bases). Germline CDR1 is SGHAT and CDR2 is FQNNGV. The CDR3 length is 19 residues. The V end lost 3 bases, the J end lost 0 bases, and 20 bases lay between the germline ends.

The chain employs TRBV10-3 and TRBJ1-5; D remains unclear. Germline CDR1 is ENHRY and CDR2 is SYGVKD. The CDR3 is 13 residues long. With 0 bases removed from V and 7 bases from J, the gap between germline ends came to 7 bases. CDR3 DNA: TGTGCCATCAGTGAGTCGAGTAGACAGCCCCAGCATTTT. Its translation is CAISESSRQPQHF.

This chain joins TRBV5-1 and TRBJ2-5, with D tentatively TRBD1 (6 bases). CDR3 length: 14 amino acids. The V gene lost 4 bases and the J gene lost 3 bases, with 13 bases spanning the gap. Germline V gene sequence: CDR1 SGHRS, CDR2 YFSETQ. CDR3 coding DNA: TGCGCCAGCAGCACCGGGACACCTAAAGAGACCCAGTACTTC. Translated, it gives CASSTGTPKETQYF.

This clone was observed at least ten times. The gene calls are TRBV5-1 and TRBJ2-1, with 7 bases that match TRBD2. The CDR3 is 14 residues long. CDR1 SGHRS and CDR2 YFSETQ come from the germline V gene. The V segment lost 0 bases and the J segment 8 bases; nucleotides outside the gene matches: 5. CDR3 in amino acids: CASSLGTSNHEQFF. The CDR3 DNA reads TGCGCCAGCAGCTTGGGGACTAGTAACCATGAGCAGTTCTTC.

CDR3 in DNA: TGTGCCAGCAGCGTAATGGGGGCGCGCTCCTACGAGCAGTACTTC. It is translated as CASSVMGARSYEQYF. V and J are TRBV25-1 and TRBJ2-7; tentatively, D is TRBD1 (6 bases). The CDR3 is 15 residues long. Germline CDR1 is MGHDK and CDR2 is SYGVNS. The V and J ends lost 6 bases and 0 bases respectively, with 15 bases between them.

The CDR3 loop is CAIRETGGGTDTQYF. The DNA of the CDR3 is TGTGCCATCAGAGAGACAGGGGGCGGCACAGATACGCAGTATTTT. The genes are TRBV10-3 and TRBJ2-3, with 10 positions matching TRBD1. J gave up 1 base and V 6 bases, and 4 bases lay outside the gene matches. The length of the CDR3 is 15 residues. The germline gives CDR1 ENHRY, CDR2 SYGVKD.

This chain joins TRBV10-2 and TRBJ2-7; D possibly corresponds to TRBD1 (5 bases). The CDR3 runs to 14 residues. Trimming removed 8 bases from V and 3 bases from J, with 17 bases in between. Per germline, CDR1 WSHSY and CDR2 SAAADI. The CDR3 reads CASRIQGSVYEQYF. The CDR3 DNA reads TGCGCCAGCCGGATCCAGGGTTCGGTCTACGAGCAGTACTTC.